The clone carrying this T cell receptor (beta chain) was seen more than once but under ten times. What it binds is unknown. The repertoire was sequenced with immunoSEQ multiplex PCR; TCRdb's copy has only in-frame clones and lacks some. The table has approximately 47,000 clones, 86% seen once. The entry originates in a study of T cells in localized non-small cell lung cancer. Study-wide results and limits: Across samples, adjacent lung featured a median approximately 60 of the top 100 tumor clones. Sequencing, confined to only one tumor region, leaves heterogeneity possible. A higher density of T cells in blood coincided with extended overall survival. T cell clonality was highest in uninvolved adjacent lung, above tumor.

CDR3 length equals 14 residues. Germline V lookup: CDR1 SGHNT, CDR2 YENEEA. Unmatched junction bases numbered 8, after V lost 10 bases and J lost 4 bases. The chain recombines TRBV11-3 with TRBJ2-3, with 10 positions matching TRBD2. Sequenced here: PBMCs, sampled before any cancer treatment. The TCR sequence derives from a man between 40 and 70 years old with stage II lung adenocarcinoma. CDR3 nucleotides: TGTGCCACCTCTAAGCGGGGGGGCGCAGATACGCAGTATTTT. This sequence encodes CATSKRGGADTQYF. Complete variable domain (other parts from reference TRBV11-3 and TRBJ2-3): EAGVVQSPRYKIIEKKQPVAFWCNPISGHNTLYWYLQNLGQGPELLIRYENEEAVDDSQLPKDRFSAERLKGVDSTLKIQPAELGDSAVYLCATSKRGGADTQYFGPGTRLTVL.